The present T cell receptor beta chain was sequenced within a study of blood T cells in healthy people across ages. Study overall: Capture by template switching was about one barcoded beta molecule per two T cells.

Study results and caveats: Older individuals had lower TCR beta diversity per million T cells (the decline was roughly linear). The unknown donor CMV status may have confounded expanded clonotype changes. Estimated diversity across one million T cells was deemed an underestimate.

Remarks on this clonotype: As yet, its antigen is unknown.

For the second PCR, which ran for about 6 to 12 cycles, a sample-barcoded 5' primer and a J-beta primer mix were used. TCRdb re-called the 5' RACE reads through MiXCR, storing one row per CDR3 protein. The table records about 1.4 million distinct CDR3 sequences, approximately 59% of them present only once. Trimming pared 7 bases from V and 2 bases from J, leaving 17 bases between. Germline V gene sequence: CDR1 SQVTM, CDR2 ANQGSEA. The CDR3 consists of 14 residues. The TCR sequence derives from a man between 18 and 35 years old in good health. Source material: blood. This sequence joins TRBV29-1 and TRBJ1-2, with a tentative D call TRBD1 (5 bases). Here the CDR3 reads CSARGGARNYGYTF. DNA for the CDR3: TGCAGCGCTCGAGGAGGGGCGCGAAACTATGGCTACACCTTC.